This T cell receptor (beta chain) derives from a study of T cells in Graves' hyperthyroidism and ophthalmopathy. Amplification yielded TCR beta CDR3 regions, with RNA transcripts as the source. HTBI primers were the set used in a first-round RT-PCR of the TCR CDR3. TCRdb reprocessed the multiplex PCR reads with MiXCR, giving one entry per CDR3 protein. Here the sample spans hundreds of thousands of distinct CDR3 sequences, about 14% being singletons. Fresh 10 ml peripheral blood yielded PBMCs. This clonotype was counted at least ten times. Antigen unknown. Study-level results: Most thyroid clonotypes expanded above 0.001 were also detected in blood.

Germline CDR1 is MNHNS and CDR2 is SASEGT. Trimming took 7 bases from V and 6 from J, leaving 13 bases between them. This CDR3 is built from 13 residues. The sequenced sample consisted of blood. The gene calls are TRBV6-1 and TRBJ2-1; D may be TRBD1 or TRBD2 (6 bases each). The sequence came from a woman aged 25 to 39 with Graves' hyperthyroidism that later progressed to Graves' ophthalmopathy. The CDR3, as DNA: TGTGCCAGCATGAGGGGGGTTAGCAATGAGCAGTTCTTC. The encoded protein is CASMRGVSNEQFF.